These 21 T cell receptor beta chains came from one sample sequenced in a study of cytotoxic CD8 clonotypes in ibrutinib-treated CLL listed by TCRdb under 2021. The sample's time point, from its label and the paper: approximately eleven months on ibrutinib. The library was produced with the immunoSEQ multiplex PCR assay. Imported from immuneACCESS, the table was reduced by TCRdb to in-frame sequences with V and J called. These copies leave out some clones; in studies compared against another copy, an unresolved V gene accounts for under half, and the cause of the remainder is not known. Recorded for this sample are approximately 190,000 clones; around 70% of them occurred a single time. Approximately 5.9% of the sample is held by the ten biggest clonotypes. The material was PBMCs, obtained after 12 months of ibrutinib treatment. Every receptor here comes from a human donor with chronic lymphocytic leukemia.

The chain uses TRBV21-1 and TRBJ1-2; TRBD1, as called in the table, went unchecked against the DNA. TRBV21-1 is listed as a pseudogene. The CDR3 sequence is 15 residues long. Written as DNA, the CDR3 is TGTGCCAGCAGCCAAAATGGCAGGCTACTCTATGGCTACACCTTC. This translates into CASSQNGRLLYGYTF.

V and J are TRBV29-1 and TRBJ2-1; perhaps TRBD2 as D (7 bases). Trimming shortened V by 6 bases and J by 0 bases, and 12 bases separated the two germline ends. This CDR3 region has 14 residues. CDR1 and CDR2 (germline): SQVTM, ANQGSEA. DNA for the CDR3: TGCAGCGTCACGGGGGGCCCCTCCTACAATGAGCAGTTCTTC. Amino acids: CSVTGGPSYNEQFF.

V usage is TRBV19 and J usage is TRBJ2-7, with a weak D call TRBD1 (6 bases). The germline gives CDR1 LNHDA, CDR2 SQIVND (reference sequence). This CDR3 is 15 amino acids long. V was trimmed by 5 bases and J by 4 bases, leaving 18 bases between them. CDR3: CASSQQGERRYEQYF. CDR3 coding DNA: TGTGCCAGTAGTCAACAGGGTGAGCGTCGGTACGAGCAGTACTTC.

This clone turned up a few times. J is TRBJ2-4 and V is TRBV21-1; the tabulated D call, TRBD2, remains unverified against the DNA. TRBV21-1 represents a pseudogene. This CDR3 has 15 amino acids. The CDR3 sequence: CASSKVRVCNNIQYF. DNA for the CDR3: TGTGCCAGCAGCAAGGTGAGGGTATGTAACAACATTCAGTACTTC.

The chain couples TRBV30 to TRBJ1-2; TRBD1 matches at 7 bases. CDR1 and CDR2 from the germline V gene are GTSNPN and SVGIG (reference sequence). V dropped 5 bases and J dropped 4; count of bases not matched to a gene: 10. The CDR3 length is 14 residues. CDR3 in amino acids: CAWGGWDSAYGYTF. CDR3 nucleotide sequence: TGTGCCTGGGGGGGTTGGGACAGCGCCTATGGCTACACCTTC.

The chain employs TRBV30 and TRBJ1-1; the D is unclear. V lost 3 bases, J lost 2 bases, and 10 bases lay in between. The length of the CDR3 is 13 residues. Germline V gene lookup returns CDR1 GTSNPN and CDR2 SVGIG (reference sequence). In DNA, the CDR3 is TGTGCCTGGAGCGGCACAGCCAACACTGAAGCTTTCTTT. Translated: CAWSGTANTEAFF. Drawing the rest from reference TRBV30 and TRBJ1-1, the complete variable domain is SQTIHQWPATLVQPVGSPLSLECTVEGTSNPNLYWYRQAAGRGLQLLFYSVGIGQISSEVPQNLSASRPQDRQFILSSKKLLLSDSGFYLCAWSGTANTEAFFGQGTRLTVV.

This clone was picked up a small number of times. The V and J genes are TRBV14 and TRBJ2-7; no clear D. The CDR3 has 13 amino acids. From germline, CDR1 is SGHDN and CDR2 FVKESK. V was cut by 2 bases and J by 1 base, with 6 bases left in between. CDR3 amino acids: CASSQIWSYEQYF. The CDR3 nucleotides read TGTGCCAGCAGCCAAATTTGGTCCTACGAGCAGTACTTC.

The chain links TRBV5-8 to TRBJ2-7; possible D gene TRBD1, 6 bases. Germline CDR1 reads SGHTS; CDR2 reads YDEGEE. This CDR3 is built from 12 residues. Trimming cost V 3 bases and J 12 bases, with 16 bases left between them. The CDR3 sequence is CASSWTGQGPYF. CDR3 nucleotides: TGTGCCAGCAGCTGGACGGGACAAGGACCGTACTTC.

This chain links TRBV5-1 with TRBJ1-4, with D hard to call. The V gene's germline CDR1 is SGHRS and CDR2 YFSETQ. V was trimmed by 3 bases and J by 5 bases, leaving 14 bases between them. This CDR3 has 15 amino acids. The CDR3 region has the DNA TGCGCCAGCAGCTCGGATAGCGCAGAGAATGAAAAACTGTTTTTT. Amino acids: CASSSDSAENEKLFF.

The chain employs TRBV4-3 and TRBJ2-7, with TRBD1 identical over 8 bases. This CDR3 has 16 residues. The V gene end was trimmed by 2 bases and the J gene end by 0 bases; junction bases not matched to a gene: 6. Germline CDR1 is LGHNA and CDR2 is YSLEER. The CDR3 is CASSQSYRGSSYEQYF. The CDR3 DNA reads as TGCGCCAGCAGCCAATCCTACAGGGGGAGCTCCTACGAGCAGTACTTC.

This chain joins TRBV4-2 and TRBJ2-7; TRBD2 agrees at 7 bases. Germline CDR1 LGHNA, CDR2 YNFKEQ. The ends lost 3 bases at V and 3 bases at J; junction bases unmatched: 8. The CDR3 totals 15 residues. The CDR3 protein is CASSHPAGGSYEQYF. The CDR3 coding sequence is TGTGCCAGCAGCCACCCGGCCGGGGGGAGCTACGAGCAGTACTTC.

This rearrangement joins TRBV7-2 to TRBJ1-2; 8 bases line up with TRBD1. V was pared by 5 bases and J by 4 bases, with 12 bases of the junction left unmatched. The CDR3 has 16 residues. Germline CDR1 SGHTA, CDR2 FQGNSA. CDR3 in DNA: TGTGCCAGCAGCCCCATGATACAGACAGGGGCCTATGGCTACACCTTC. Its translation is CASSPMIQTGAYGYTF.

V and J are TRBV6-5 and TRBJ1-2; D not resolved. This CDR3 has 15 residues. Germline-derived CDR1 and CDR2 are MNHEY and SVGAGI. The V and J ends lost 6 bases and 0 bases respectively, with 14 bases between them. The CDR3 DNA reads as TGTGCCAGCAGGACACTACAGAGAACTAACTATGGCTACACCTTC. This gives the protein CASRTLQRTNYGYTF.

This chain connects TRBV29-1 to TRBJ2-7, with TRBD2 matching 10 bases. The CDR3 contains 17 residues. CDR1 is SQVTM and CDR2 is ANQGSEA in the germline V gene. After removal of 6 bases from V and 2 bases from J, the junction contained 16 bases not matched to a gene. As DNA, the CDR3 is TGCAGCGTCCAAGCCCAGCTAGCGGGAGTGTCAGCCTACGAGCAGTACTTC. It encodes CSVQAQLAGVSAYEQYF.

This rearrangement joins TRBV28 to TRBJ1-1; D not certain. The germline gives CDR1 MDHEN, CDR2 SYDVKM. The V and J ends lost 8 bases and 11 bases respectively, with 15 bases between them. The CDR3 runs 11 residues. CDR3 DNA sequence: TGTGCCAGCCGAACGGAGGTTGGGGCTTTCTTT. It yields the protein CASRTEVGAFF.

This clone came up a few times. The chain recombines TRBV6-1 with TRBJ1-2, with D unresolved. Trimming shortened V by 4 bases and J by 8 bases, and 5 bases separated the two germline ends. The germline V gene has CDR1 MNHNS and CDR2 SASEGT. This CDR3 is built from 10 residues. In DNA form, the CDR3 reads TGTGCCAGCAGTGGATCAGGCTACACCTTC. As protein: CASSGSGYTF.

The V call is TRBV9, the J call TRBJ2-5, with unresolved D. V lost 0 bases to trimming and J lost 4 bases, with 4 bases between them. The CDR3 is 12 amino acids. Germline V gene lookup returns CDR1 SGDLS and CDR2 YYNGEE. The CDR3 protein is CASSVARETQYF. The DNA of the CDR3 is TGTGCCAGCAGCGTAGCCAGAGAGACCCAGTACTTC.

The chain's CDR3 is CASSLSGPPYEQYF. CDR3 nucleotide sequence: TGTGCCAGCAGTTTGTCAGGGCCCCCCTACGAGCAGTACTTC. The chain recombines TRBV28 with TRBJ2-7, with D possibly matching TRBD1 (5 bases). CDR1 and CDR2 (germline): MDHEN, SYDVKM. This CDR3 region has 14 residues. The ends were cut back, 3 bases at V and 2 bases at J, with 11 bases in the middle.

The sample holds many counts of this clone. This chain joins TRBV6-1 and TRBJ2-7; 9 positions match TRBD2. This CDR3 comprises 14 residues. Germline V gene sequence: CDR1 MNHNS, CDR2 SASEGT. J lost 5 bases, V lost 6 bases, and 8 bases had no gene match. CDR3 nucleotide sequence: TGTGCCAGCAGCTATAGCGGGAGAGCCAACGAGCAGTACTTC. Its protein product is CASSYSGRANEQYF.

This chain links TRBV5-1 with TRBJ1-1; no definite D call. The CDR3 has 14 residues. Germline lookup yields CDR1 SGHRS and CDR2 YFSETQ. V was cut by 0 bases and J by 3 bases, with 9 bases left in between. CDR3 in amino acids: CASSLGRMDTEAFF. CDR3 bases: TGCGCCAGCAGCTTGGGACGGATGGACACTGAAGCTTTCTTT.

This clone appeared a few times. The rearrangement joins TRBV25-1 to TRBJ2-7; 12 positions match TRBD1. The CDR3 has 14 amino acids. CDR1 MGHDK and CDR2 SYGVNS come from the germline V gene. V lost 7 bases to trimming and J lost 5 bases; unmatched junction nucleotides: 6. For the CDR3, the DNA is TGTGCCAGCAACCCGGGACAGGGGGCTCACGAGCAGTACTTC. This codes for CASNPGQGAHEQYF.